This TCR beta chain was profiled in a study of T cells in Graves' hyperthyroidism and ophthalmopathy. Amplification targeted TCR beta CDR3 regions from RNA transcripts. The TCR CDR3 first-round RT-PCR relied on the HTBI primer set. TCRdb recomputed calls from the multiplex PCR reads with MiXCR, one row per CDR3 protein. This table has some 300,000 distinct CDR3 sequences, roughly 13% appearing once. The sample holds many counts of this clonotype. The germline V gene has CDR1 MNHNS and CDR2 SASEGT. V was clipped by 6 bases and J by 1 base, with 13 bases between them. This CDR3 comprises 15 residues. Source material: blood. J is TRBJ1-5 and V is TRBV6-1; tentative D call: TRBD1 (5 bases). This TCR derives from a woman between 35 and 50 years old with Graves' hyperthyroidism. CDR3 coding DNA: TGTGCCAGCAGCCCCATCAGGGCGAGCAATCAGCCCCAGCATTTT. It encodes CASSPIRASNQPQHF.